This is a list of T cell receptor beta chains from one sample in a study of cytomegalovirus exposure and HLA in healthy donors. The method was immunoSEQ multiplex PCR; TCRdb's version includes in-frame clones alone and lacks a portion of them. Among some 130,000 clones listed, 65% to 85% were seen once. Material for sequencing was PBMCs. These receptors were collected from a woman aged 18 to 35 in good health and CMV-seronegative. Both conserved end residues are part of each CDR3. Each record gives: clone size, D gene, V gene, J gene, CDR3 DNA, CDR3 protein. The D gene is left open where the match is weak. Not every row has a clone size; where given, it reads once, few, many or a size class.

few	.	TRBV23-1	TRBJ2-2	TGCGCCAGCACACGAGAAGGGAGCACCGGGGAGCTGTTTTTT	CASTREGSTGELFF
few	TRBD2	TRBV7-2	TRBJ2-4	TGTGCCAGCAGCTTAGACCTAGCGGGAGGGAGAACCATTCAGTACTTC	CASSLDLAGGRTIQYF
.	.	TRBV4-2	TRBJ2-7	TGTGCCAGCAGCCAAGATGTGGGAGGAACATACGAGCAGTACTTC	CASSQDVGGTYEQYF
.	.	TRBV19	TRBJ1-1	TGTGCCAGTAGTACCACAGGGACGACTGAAGCTTTCTTT	CASSTTGTTEAFF
.	.	TRBV7-9	TRBJ2-7	TGTGCCAGCAGCTCTTATTCCTACGAGCAGTACTTC	CASSSYSYEQYF
.	TRBD2	TRBV5-5	TRBJ2-5	TGTGCCAGCAGCAAGCGGGAGGGCAGGAGGGAGACCCAGTACTTC	CASSKREGRRETQYF
.	TRBD1	TRBV27	TRBJ1-2	TGTGCCAGCAGTCCCGGGGACAGCGAGACCCGGCGGTACTATGGCTACACCTTC	CASSPGDSETRRYYGYTF
.	TRBD1	TRBV29-1	TRBJ2-1	TGCAGCGTGACCGGGACAGAGCTCTATGAGCAGTTCTTC	CSVTGTELYEQFF
.	.	TRBV6-5	TRBJ1-1	TGTGCCACCAAACGGGGGTTTAGCGGCACTGAAGCTTTCTTT	CATKRGFSGTEAFF
few	TRBD1	TRBV5-1	TRBJ2-7	TGCGCCAGCAGCTACGGACAGGGGGCCTACGAGCAGTACTTC	CASSYGQGAYEQYF
.	.	TRBV6-6	TRBJ2-7	TGTGCCAGCAGTTACATGAGCTCCTACGAGCAGTACTTC	CASSYMSSYEQYF
.	TRBD2	TRBV4-1	TRBJ2-5	TGCGCCAGCAGCCCAAGGACTAGCATTGAGACCCAGTACTTC	CASSPRTSIETQYF
.	TRBD2	TRBV5-6	TRBJ2-1	TGTGCCAGCAGCTTGGCGACTAGCGGCCCCTACAATGAGCAGTTCTTC	CASSLATSGPYNEQFF
.	.	TRBV4-2	TRBJ1-2	TGTGCCAGCAGCCATGTTTCCCAAAAGGGGGGCTACACCTTC	CASSHVSQKGGYTF
.	TRBD1	TRBV5-1	TRBJ1-1	TGCGCCAGCAGCTTGGCCTACGGGACAGGGGGCTCTTTTGCTTTCTTT	CASSLAYGTGGSFAFF
.	.	TRBV6-5	TRBJ1-1	TGTGCCAGCAGCCCGCCGGGGTTCACCACTGAAGCTTTCTTT	CASSPPGFTTEAFF
.	TRBD1	TRBV5-1	TRBJ2-5	TGCGCCAGCAGCTTAGAGGGGGCGGGCGCGGAGACCCAGTACTTC	CASSLEGAGAETQYF
.	TRBD1	TRBV7-9	TRBJ2-1	TGTGCCAGCAGCTCCCCGGGACAGCCTACCTACAATGAGCAGTTCTTC	CASSSPGQPTYNEQFF
once	.	TRBV2	TRBJ2-5	TGTGCCAGCAGCCCAGGGGCAGAGACCCAGTACTTC	CASSPGAETQYF
few	.	TRBV5-5	TRBJ1-1	TGTGCCAGCAGCTTTACAGGCATGAACACTGAAGCTTTCTTT	CASSFTGMNTEAFF
few	.	TRBV7-9	TRBJ1-3	TGTGCCAACCACCCACAGAGGACATCTGGAAACACCATATATTTT	CANHPQRTSGNTIYF
.	.	TRBV4-1	TRBJ2-6	TGCGCCAGCAGCCAAGAGGGGCAGAGATCTGGGGCCAACGTCCTGACTTTC	CASSQEGQRSGANVLTF
.	TRBD2	TRBV15	TRBJ2-1	TGTGCCACCAGCAGCAGACTAGCGGGAAGCAATGAGCAGTTCTTC	CATSSRLAGSNEQFF
.	.	TRBV5-1	TRBJ2-7	TGCGCCAGCAGCTTCCCTTCCCGAGACAGCTGCTACGAGCAGTACTTC	CASSFPSRDSCYEQYF
few	.	TRBV19	TRBJ2-3	TGTGCCAGTAGTATTAAAACAGATACGCAGTATTTT	CASSIKTDTQYF
.	TRBD1	TRBV4-2	TRBJ1-1	TGTGCCAGCAGCCAACAACAAGGAACCGGGACAGGGGGAACTGAAGCTTTCTTT	CASSQQQGTGTGGTEAFF
.	.	TRBV6-5	TRBJ2-3	TGTGCCAGCAGTTACTCCGGTAGCGGCCCCACAGATACGCAGTATTTT	CASSYSGSGPTDTQYF
.	.	TRBV6-1	TRBJ1-4	TGTGCCAGCCAGGAATTGCGGGGCATTGGTGAAAAACTGTTTTTT	CASQELRGIGEKLFF
.	.	TRBV30	TRBJ1-6	TGTGCCTGGAGTGTACAGGCAGGTAGTCCACCCCTCCACTTT	CAWSVQAGSPPLHF
once	.	TRBV7-2	TRBJ2-2	TGTGCCAGCAGCTTCCCTCGGGGTTCCAAGGGAACCGGGGAGCTGTTTTTT	CASSFPRGSKGTGELFF
.	TRBD1	TRBV2	TRBJ1-5	TGTGCCAGCAGTATGGACAGGGCTAATCAGCCCCAGCATTTT	CASSMDRANQPQHF
.	TRBD1	TRBV9	TRBJ2-2	TGTGCCAGCAGCGCTCGGACAGGGCCCGGGGAGCTGTTTTTT	CASSARTGPGELFF
.	TRBD2	TRBV6-1	TRBJ2-3	TGTGCCAGCAGTCTCGGGGGGGCAGATACGCAGTATTTT	CASSLGGADTQYF
.	.	TRBV30	TRBJ1-1	TGTGCCTGGAGTAGTGTCACTTTGGCTGAAGCTTTCTTT	CAWSSVTLAEAFF
.	.	TRBV11-2	TRBJ1-2	TGTGCCAGCAGCTCGGAGGGAGATGGCTACACCTTC	CASSSEGDGYTF
once	TRBD2	TRBV30	TRBJ2-1	TGTGCCTGGCTTCTAGCGGGAGTTAGAGATGAGCAGTTCTTC	CAWLLAGVRDEQFF
.	.	TRBV11-3	TRBJ1-2	TGTGCCAGCAGGACGAGGGCTCGGTATGGCTACACCTTC	CASRTRARYGYTF
.	TRBD1	TRBV29-1	TRBJ2-3	TGCAGCGTTGACGGGACAGCGCAGGGTACGCAGTATTTT	CSVDGTAQGTQYF
.	.	TRBV6-5	TRBJ1-1	TGTGCCAGCAAACTACGGGGAAGCACTGAAGCTTTCTTT	CASKLRGSTEAFF
.	TRBD2	TRBV29-1	TRBJ2-1	TGCAGCGGTGGGGGAGGGCCCCAGGACAATGAGCAGTTCTTC	CSGGGGPQDNEQFF
.	.	TRBV9	TRBJ2-7	TGTGCCAGCAGCGTAAGCCCGGAGACCTACGAGCAGTACTTC	CASSVSPETYEQYF
.	TRBD1	TRBV7-9	TRBJ1-4	TGTGCCAGCAGCTTATCATCCGGGACAGATCTGTTTTTT	CASSLSSGTDLFF
.	.	TRBV7-9	TRBJ2-3	TGTGCCAGCCGCCTTGCCGGGTCCACGGGTACGCAGTATTTT	CASRLAGSTGTQYF
once	TRBD1	TRBV5-1	TRBJ1-2	TGCGCCAGCAGATCTGGGACAGGGCCCTATGGCTACACCTTC	CASRSGTGPYGYTF
.	.	TRBV5-1	TRBJ2-2	TGCGCCAGCAGCTCCGAGCCTAGAATAACCGGGGAGCTGTTTTTT	CASSSEPRITGELFF
few	.	TRBV6-1	TRBJ2-2	TGTGCCAGCAGTGACCAACAGGCTAAAACCGGGGAGCTGTTTTTT	CASSDQQAKTGELFF
few	.	TRBV5-4	TRBJ2-7	TGTGCCAGCAGCTTGGGTAACGAGCAGTACTTC	CASSLGNEQYF